Shown below are 27 T cell receptor beta chains from a single sample sequenced in a study of blood T cell repertoires in COVID-19. The assay was immunoSEQ multiplex PCR, and TCRdb's table has in-frame clones only and misses some. The data contain under 150,000 clones, about nine tenths of them singletons. Input material: peripheral blood. The receptor source for this set is a human donor with active COVID-19. The donor label of this sample is uncertain.

The rearrangement joins TRBV3-1 (or the pseudogene TRBV3-2) to TRBJ2-5, with TRBD2 matching over 10 bases. Per germline, CDR1 LGHDT and CDR2 YNNKEL (reference sequence). Unmatched junction bases numbered 8, after V lost 3 bases and J lost 4 bases. The CDR3 totals 16 residues. In nucleotides, the CDR3 is TGTGCCAGCAGCCAGTTCACTAGCGGGGCGGGAGAGACCCAGTACTTC. It encodes CASSQFTSGAGETQYF.

The chain joins TRBV10-1 to TRBJ1-4; 9 positions agree with TRBD1. CDR1 is WNHNN and CDR2 is SYGVQD in the germline V gene (reference sequence). J was trimmed by 3 bases and V by 2 bases; bases with no gene match: 10. The CDR3 loop spans 18 amino acids. The CDR3 coding sequence is TGCGCCAGCAGTGAGAGGGACAGGGATGGAGCGGCTAATGAAAAACTGTTTTTT. Protein product: CASSERDRDGAANEKLFF.

This chain links TRBV7-8 with TRBJ2-7, with a tentative D call TRBD2 (5 bases). The germline V gene encodes CDR1 SGHVS and CDR2 FQNEAQ. The CDR3 is 19 residues long. V lost 5 bases and J 3 bases, leaving 29 bases between the germline ends. CDR3 loop: CASSPTLVAMGAFLYEQYF. The CDR3 coding sequence is TGTGCCAGCAGCCCGACCTTGGTAGCGATGGGAGCCTTTCTCTACGAGCAGTACTTC.

The chain recombines TRBV19 with TRBJ2-1; 9 nucleotides match TRBD2. There are 14 residues in the CDR3. With V trimmed by 6 bases and J by 5 bases, 5 bases remained unmatched. The V gene's germline CDR1 is LNHDA and CDR2 SQIVND (reference sequence). CDR3 region: CASRRGGADNEQFF. The DNA for the CDR3 is TGTGCCAGTAGGCGCGGGGGGGCGGACAATGAGCAGTTCTTC.

This clone has just one count. The rearrangement links TRBV7-6 to TRBJ2-3; D not resolved. The ends were cut back, 2 bases at V and 1 base at J, with 10 bases in the middle. The CDR3 loop spans 15 amino acids. Per the germline V gene, CDR1 is SGHVS and CDR2 is FNYEAQ. Here the CDR3 DNA reads TGTGCCAGCAGCTTATACCCCACGGGCACAGATACGCAGTATTTT. It codes for CASSLYPTGTDTQYF.

This chain connects TRBV13 to TRBJ2-7; D gene unclear. This CDR3 region has 14 residues. Germline CDR1 reads PRHDT; CDR2 reads FYEKMQ (reference sequence). The V gene lost 0 bases and the J gene lost 4 bases, with 10 bases spanning the gap. CDR3 amino acids: CASSLGDNQYEQYF. The DNA for the CDR3 is TGTGCCAGCAGCTTAGGCGACAATCAATACGAGCAGTACTTC.

In nucleotides, the CDR3 is TGTGCCAGCACCCCATTGACAGGGAGAACCACTGAAGCTTTCTTT. Amino acids: CASTPLTGRTTEAFF. The chain recombines TRBV6-5 with TRBJ1-1; 7 nucleotides align to TRBD1. The CDR3 extends over 15 amino acids. Germline CDR1 MNHEY, CDR2 SVGAGI. J lost 4 bases, V lost 7 bases, and 12 bases had no gene match.

This CDR3 reads CSDPGTSGGGGPTQQYF. Written as DNA, the CDR3 is TGCAGCGACCCCGGGACTAGCGGGGGGGGCGGCCCTACCCAGCAGTACTTC. The genes are TRBV29-1 and TRBJ2-7; 16 bases line up with TRBD2. The CDR3 runs 17 residues. V trimming: 7 bases; J trimming: 8 bases; junction bases outside the gene matches: 17. Germline CDR1 reads SQVTM; CDR2 reads ANQGSEA.

The genes are TRBV19 and TRBJ2-7, with TRBD1 identical over 10 bases. The CDR3 totals 15 residues. With V trimmed by 6 bases and J by 1 base, 6 bases remained unmatched. From germline, CDR1 is LNHDA and CDR2 SQIVND (reference sequence). The CDR3 region is CASRPGTGASYEQYF. The CDR3 DNA reads TGTGCCAGTAGGCCCGGGACAGGGGCGTCCTACGAGCAGTACTTC.

V gene TRBV4-3 combines with J gene TRBJ2-3, with 7 bases fitting TRBD2. The V gene's germline CDR1 is LGHNA and CDR2 YSLEER. Trimming took 0 bases from V and 4 from J; bases not matched to a gene: 4. CDR3 length: 15 residues. The CDR3 region has the DNA TGCGCCAGCAGCCAAGATCGGGGGGTCGCAGATACGCAGTATTTT. This gives the protein CASSQDRGVADTQYF.

The gene calls are TRBV7-2 and TRBJ1-6; D is undetermined. There are 14 residues in the CDR3. V dropped 2 bases and J dropped 0 bases, with 2 bases sitting between them. CDR1 is SGHTA, CDR2 FQGNSA, per germline. The CDR3 loop is CASSLRSYNSPLHF. The CDR3 region has the DNA TGTGCCAGCAGCTTACGCTCCTATAATTCACCCCTCCACTTT.

This clone occurred once. The chain combines TRBV6-2 or TRBV6-3 with TRBJ1-5; TRBD1 agrees at 7 bases. V shed 3 bases, J shed 4 bases, and the junction held 6 bases outside the gene matches. CDR1 is MNHEY, CDR2 SVGEGT, per germline. The CDR3 runs 15 residues. The CDR3 is CASSYDRVQNQPQHF. DNA of the CDR3: TGTGCCAGCAGTTATGACAGGGTTCAAAATCAGCCCCAGCATTTT.

The rearrangement joins TRBV6-5 to TRBJ1-4, with D tentatively TRBD1 (5 bases). Germline loops: CDR1 MNHEY, CDR2 SVGAGI. Trimming cost V 7 bases and J 5 bases, with 14 bases left between them. The CDR3 runs to 14 residues. CDR3 residues: CASNLQVRNEKLFF. The CDR3 nucleotides read TGTGCCAGCAATCTACAGGTTAGGAATGAAAAACTGTTTTTT.

The V and J genes are TRBV11-2 and TRBJ1-1; TRBD1 is a possible D gene (5 bases). The CDR3 loop spans 14 amino acids. Germline values: CDR1 SGHAT, CDR2 FQNNGV. V was clipped by 4 bases and J by 7 bases, with 16 bases between them. The CDR3 sequence: CASSWGSPQGEAFF. Written as DNA, the CDR3 is TGTGCCAGCAGCTGGGGCTCCCCGCAGGGTGAAGCTTTCTTT.

The sample holds a few counts of this clone. This chain joins TRBV14 and TRBJ1-2; TRBD1 matches at 10 bases. The CDR3 sequence is 15 residues long. J lost 3 bases, V lost 3 bases, and 4 bases had no gene match. CDR1 is SGHDN and CDR2 is FVKESK in the germline V gene. DNA of the CDR3: TGTGCCAGCAGCCACGAGGGACAGGGGTACTATGGCTACACCTTC. Protein product: CASSHEGQGYYGYTF.

The rearrangement joins TRBV15 to TRBJ1-2; 10 bases match TRBD1. Per germline, CDR1 LNHNV and CDR2 YYDKDF (reference sequence). The ends lost 6 bases at V and 3 bases at J; junction bases unmatched: 4. This CDR3 has 14 residues. The chain's CDR3 is CATSRDRGHYGYTF. Written as DNA, the CDR3 is TGTGCCACCAGTAGGGACAGGGGCCACTATGGCTACACCTTC.

This chain joins TRBV7-6 and TRBJ2-7; D might be TRBD1 (7 bases). Trimming stripped 5 bases from V and 2 bases from J, with 10 bases between. The CDR3 loop spans 13 amino acids. Germline values: CDR1 SGHVS, CDR2 FNYEAQ. This CDR3 reads CASSRGTAYEQYF. The CDR3 bases are TGTGCCAGCAGCCGCGGGACAGCCTACGAGCAGTACTTC.

CDR3 nucleotide sequence: TGTGCCAGCAGTTACGACAGGGCGAACTATGGCTACACCTTC. This gives the protein CASSYDRANYGYTF. The V gene is TRBV6-6, the J gene TRBJ1-2; the match to TRBD1 covers 7 bases. This CDR3 region has 14 residues. The germline V gene has CDR1 MNHNY and CDR2 SVGAGI (reference sequence). Unmatched junction bases numbered 2, after V lost 2 bases and J lost 2 bases.

The V and J genes are TRBV7-2 and TRBJ2-7; a possible D gene is TRBD1 (5 bases). Trimming left V 3 bases short and J 1 base short, with 7 bases between. The germline V gene encodes CDR1 SGHTA and CDR2 FQGNSA. The CDR3 totals 13 residues. DNA for the CDR3: TGTGCCAGCAGCTTCGCAGGGTCCTACGAGCAGTACTTC. This encodes CASSFAGSYEQYF.

This chain connects TRBV7-9 to TRBJ2-7, with 9 nucleotides matching TRBD1. Germline trimming cut 5 bases from V and 11 bases from J; bases unmatched to any gene: 10. The CDR3 totals 13 residues. Germline CDR1 and CDR2: SEHNR and FQNEAQ (reference sequence). CDR3 in amino acids: CASSTGGQGVEYF. In DNA, the CDR3 is TGTGCCAGCAGCACTGGGGGACAGGGTGTGGAGTACTTC.

This chain uses TRBV3-1 (or the pseudogene TRBV3-2) with TRBJ1-5; D not resolved. Germline V lookup: CDR1 LGHDT, CDR2 YNNKEL (reference sequence). The CDR3 runs 15 residues. With 0 bases removed from V and 10 bases from J, the gap between germline ends came to 16 bases. The CDR3 sequence: CASSQDAAAGNPQHF. The CDR3 region has the DNA TGTGCCAGCAGCCAAGATGCGGCAGCGGGGAATCCCCAGCATTTT.

J is TRBJ2-7 and V is TRBV28; no reliable D call. Trimming took 6 bases from V and 3 from J, leaving 15 bases between them. This CDR3 is built from 14 residues. The germline V gene encodes CDR1 MDHEN and CDR2 SYDVKM. The DNA for the CDR3 is TGTGCCAGCAGAGCAAACCGCCATAACTACGAGCAGTACTTC. It codes for CASRANRHNYEQYF. The complete variable domain, with remaining parts taken from reference TRBV28 and TRBJ2-7, reads DVKVTQSSRYLVKRTGEKVFLECVQDMDHENMFWYRQDPGLGLRLIYFSYDVKMKEKGDIPEGYSVSREKKERFSLILESASTNQTSMYLCASRANRHNYEQYFGPGTRLTVT.

This clone was recorded once. This sequence joins TRBV18 and TRBJ2-2; TRBD1 aligns across 10 bases. There are 16 residues in the CDR3. With V trimmed by 3 bases and J by 7 bases, 8 bases remained unmatched. CDR1 and CDR2 from the germline V gene are KGHSH and LQKENI. CDR3 amino acids: CASSPAGTGANGELFF. CDR3 in DNA: TGTGCCAGCTCACCCGCCGGGACAGGGGCGAACGGGGAGCTGTTTTTT.

The sample holds one count of this clone. The gene calls are TRBV5-6 and TRBJ2-5; D is perhaps TRBD2 (5 bases). Deletions cut 4 bases from V and 7 bases from J, with 20 bases between. Germline-derived CDR1 and CDR2 are SGHDT and YYEEEE. The CDR3 has 15 amino acids. CDR3 sequence (DNA): TGTGCCAGCAGCCCGGTTGGCACGCCCCGGGGGACCCAGTACTTC. This gives the protein CASSPVGTPRGTQYF. The full variable domain, its missing parts supplied by reference TRBV5-6 and TRBJ2-5, is DAGVTQSPTHLIKTRGQQVTLRCSPKSGHDTVSWYQQALGQGPQFIFQYYEEEERQRGNFPDRFSGHQFPNYSSELNVNALLLGDSALYLCASSPVGTPRGTQYFGPGTRLLVL.

This clone has more than one count but fewer than ten. The chain carries TRBV7-9 and TRBJ2-7; D uncertain. CDR1 SEHNR and CDR2 FQNEAQ come from the germline V gene (reference sequence). This CDR3 has 14 residues. The V end lost 3 bases, the J end lost 0 bases, and 9 bases lay between the germline ends. The CDR3 DNA is TGTGCCAGCAGCTTGGCCCTTTCCTCCTACGAGCAGTACTTC. Residues: CASSLALSSYEQYF.

The rearrangement joins TRBV28 to TRBJ2-7; D might be TRBD2 (7 bases). Germline assignment: CDR1 MDHEN and CDR2 SYDVKM. V was cut by 7 bases and J by 5 bases, with 18 bases left in between. This CDR3 spans 14 amino acids. The CDR3 coding sequence is TGTGCCAGCACCCTGGGGGGGGCGCCTCACGAGCAGTACTTC. Residues: CASTLGGAPHEQYF.

The gene calls are TRBV9 and TRBJ1-4, with 8 bases matching TRBD1. V lost 3 bases, J lost 3 bases, and 7 bases stayed unmatched. There are 16 residues in the CDR3. Germline CDR1 is SGDLS and CDR2 is YYNGEE. Here the CDR3 reads CASSGPRTGPNEKLFF. CDR3 coding DNA: TGTGCCAGCAGCGGGCCTCGGACAGGGCCTAATGAAAAACTGTTTTTT.